The next 31 T cell receptor beta chains were all read from a single sample in a study of identical twins. TCRdb ran MiXCR on the 5' RACE reads and lists one entry per CDR3 protein. The repertoire holds 690,000 or so distinct CDR3 sequences, with 8.6% as singletons. The same data also went into a second study, on yellow fever vaccine responses in identical twins.

Sequenced input: PBMCs. Receptor source: a woman between 18 and 30 years old in good health.

This clonotype was counted at least ten times. The chain combines TRBV25-1 with TRBJ2-7; D could derive from TRBD1 or TRBD2 (5 bases each). The CDR3 is made up of 14 amino acids. The V end lost 3 bases, the J end lost 0 bases, and 9 bases lay between the germline ends. Germline V gives CDR1 MGHDK, CDR2 SYGVNS. CDR3 in amino acids: CASSDAGTSYEQYF. As DNA, the CDR3 is TGTGCCAGCAGTGATGCAGGGACCTCCTACGAGCAGTACTTC.

The chain couples TRBV7-8 to TRBJ2-1; 12 positions match TRBD2. CDR1 is SGHVS, CDR2 FQNEAQ, per germline. V lost 4 bases to trimming and J lost 8 bases; unmatched junction nucleotides: 6. The CDR3 has 15 residues. This CDR3 is CASSSTSGRIDEQFF. The CDR3 nucleotides are TGTGCCAGCAGCTCGACTAGCGGGAGAATCGATGAGCAGTTCTTC.

There are a few counts of this clonotype. This CDR3 is CASGPGGSAYEQYF. The CDR3 DNA sequence: TGTGCCAGCGGCCCGGGCGGGAGTGCCTACGAGCAGTACTTC. J is TRBJ2-7 and V is TRBV7-8; TRBD2 matches at 7 bases. Germline V CDR1 and CDR2: SGHVS, FQNEAQ. V was pared by 8 bases and J by 2 bases, with 9 bases of the junction left unmatched. The CDR3 contains 14 residues.

This clonotype showed up many times. V usage is TRBV3-1 and J usage is TRBJ2-3; D is possibly TRBD1 (6 bases). Trimming shortened V by 4 bases and J by 3 bases, and 11 bases separated the two germline ends. Germline CDR1 is LGHDT and CDR2 is YNNKEL (reference sequence). The CDR3 runs to 14 residues. Here the CDR3 reads CASSPGVPTDTQYF. CDR3 DNA sequence: TGTGCCAGCAGCCCAGGGGTTCCGACAGATACGCAGTATTTT.

The sample holds many counts of this clonotype. V is TRBV7-3 and J is TRBJ2-3, with D possibly TRBD1 on 6 matching bases. This CDR3 comprises 13 residues. The germline V gene has CDR1 SGHTA and CDR2 FQGTGA. V was shortened by 5 bases and J by 11 bases, with 17 bases between the two germline ends. The CDR3 here is CASSNTGRLGQYF. CDR3 bases: TGTGCCAGCAGCAACACAGGGCGGCTTGGGCAGTATTTT.

This clonotype showed up just a few times. This chain uses TRBV4-3 with TRBJ2-7; 11 bases align to TRBD2. The CDR3 is made up of 17 amino acids. Germline CDR1 LGHNA, CDR2 YSLEER. Unmatched junction bases numbered 8, after V lost 1 base and J lost 3 bases. In DNA, the CDR3 is TGCGCCAGCAGCCAAGCCGAAACACTAGCGGGAGACTACGAGCAGTACTTC. It yields the protein CASSQAETLAGDYEQYF.

The chain couples TRBV10-3 to TRBJ1-1; D is unresolved. Germline CDR1 ENHRY, CDR2 SYGVKD. The V gene lost 2 bases and the J gene lost 0 bases, with 4 bases spanning the gap. The CDR3 sequence is 13 residues long. CDR3 sequence: CAISERLNTEAFF. The CDR3 region has the DNA TGTGCCATCAGTGAGCGCCTGAACACTGAAGCTTTCTTT.

The V and J genes are TRBV28 and TRBJ2-5; no clear D gene. With 1 base removed from V and 5 bases from J, the gap between germline ends came to 8 bases. This CDR3 region has 13 residues. Germline V gives CDR1 MDHEN, CDR2 SYDVKM. CDR3 protein: CASSLYPPETQYF. Written as DNA, the CDR3 is TGTGCCAGCAGTTTATATCCCCCTGAGACCCAGTACTTC.

CDR3 in amino acids: CTLSPSYWRGGQYQETQYF. The CDR3 nucleotides read TGTACCCTCAGTCCCTCCTACTGGCGGGGGGGCCAGTATCAAGAGACCCAGTACTTC. The chain carries TRBV10-3 and TRBJ2-5; 9 bases map to TRBD2. Germline CDR1 ENHRY, CDR2 SYGVKD. This CDR3 comprises 19 residues.

The rearrangement uses TRBV11-2 and TRBJ2-7; 8 bases match TRBD2. The V gene's germline CDR1 is SGHAT and CDR2 FQNNGV. J lost 5 bases, V lost 8 bases, and 8 bases had no gene match. CDR3 size: 13 residues. This CDR3 reads CASGQGLANEQYF. In DNA form, the CDR3 reads TGTGCCAGCGGACAAGGACTAGCCAACGAGCAGTACTTC.

This clonotype was seen only a few times. This chain joins TRBV20-1 and TRBJ2-2; D not resolved. Germline lookup yields CDR1 DFQATT and CDR2 SNEGSKA (reference sequence). The CDR3 is 12 residues long. V dropped 7 bases and J dropped 2 bases, with 8 bases sitting between them. This chain's CDR3 is CSVAQNTGELFF. The CDR3 DNA is TGCAGTGTCGCCCAAAACACCGGGGAGCTGTTTTTT.

V gene TRBV12-3 or TRBV12-4 combines with J gene TRBJ1-2; TRBD1 matches 9 bases. CDR3 size: 15 residues. Trimming removed 6 bases from V and 2 bases from J; junction bases left unmatched: 7. CDR3 in amino acids: CASSIGQGKNYGYTF. The CDR3, as DNA: TGTGCCAGCAGCATCGGACAGGGGAAGAACTATGGCTACACCTTC.

This clonotype was seen ten or more times. This chain joins TRBV7-2 and TRBJ1-6; 8 nucleotides match TRBD1. The CDR3 contains 15 residues. The germline gives CDR1 SGHTA, CDR2 FQGNSA. The trim removed 4 bases at V and 8 bases at J, leaving 7 bases unmatched. This CDR3 reads CASSSGGQGYSPLHF. The CDR3 DNA reads TGTGCCAGCAGCTCCGGTGGACAGGGTTATTCACCCCTCCACTTT.

The rearrangement joins TRBV27 to TRBJ2-7; 14 nucleotides align to TRBD2. V lost 6 bases, J lost 5 bases, and 6 bases stayed unmatched. The CDR3 is 15 amino acids. Per germline, CDR1 MNHEY and CDR2 SMNVEV (reference sequence). The CDR3 loop is CASSPRLAGGHEQYF. CDR3 coding DNA: TGTGCCAGCAGCCCAAGACTAGCGGGAGGGCACGAGCAGTACTTC.

The chain couples TRBV2 to TRBJ2-1, with 10 bases fitting TRBD2. This CDR3 contains 16 residues. Germline V gives CDR1 SNHLY, CDR2 FYNNEI. The ends lost 4 bases at V and 8 bases at J; junction bases unmatched: 11. CDR3 bases: TGTGCCAGCAGTGGCGAGCGGGGGGGCAGTATCGATGAGCAGTTCTTC. The encoded protein is CASSGERGGSIDEQFF.

The chain uses TRBV5-1 and TRBJ1-1; D remains ambiguous. The CDR3 totals 15 residues. Trimming cost V 2 bases and J 4 bases, with 15 bases left between them. Germline values: CDR1 SGHRS, CDR2 YFSETQ. The CDR3 reads CASSFGNTRPTEAFF. The CDR3 nucleotides read TGCGCCAGCAGCTTCGGGAACACCCGGCCCACTGAAGCTTTCTTT.

This clonotype was found many times. The CDR3 here is CASSQAGSEEQFF. In DNA form, the CDR3 reads TGCGCCAGCAGCCAAGCCGGTTCGGAAGAGCAGTTCTTC. This chain connects TRBV4-1 to TRBJ2-1; D gene ambiguous. This CDR3 spans 13 amino acids. In germline, CDR1 is MGHRA, CDR2 YSYEKL. V was trimmed by 1 base and J by 10 bases, leaving 11 bases between them.

This clonotype turned up a few times. J is TRBJ2-1 and V is TRBV27; no clear D gene. V was clipped by 2 bases and J by 9 bases, with 8 bases between them. Germline V gene sequence: CDR1 MNHEY, CDR2 SMNVEV (reference sequence). There are 12 residues in the CDR3. The CDR3 DNA reads TGTGCCAGCAGTTTACGTTCTTCTGAGCAGTTCTTC. As protein: CASSLRSSEQFF.

This clonotype was recorded a few times. The chain recombines TRBV28 with TRBJ1-1; D unclear. The CDR3 sequence is 14 residues long. Germline V gene sequence: CDR1 MDHEN, CDR2 SYDVKM. V lost 3 bases, J lost 0 bases, and 8 bases lay in between. CDR3 amino acids: CASSFLQMNTEAFF. In nucleotides, the CDR3 is TGTGCCAGCAGTTTTCTACAAATGAACACTGAAGCTTTCTTT.

This clonotype has at least ten counts. V gene TRBV5-1 combines with J gene TRBJ2-1; 10 nucleotides line up with TRBD1. The CDR3 contains 15 residues. V gave up 4 bases and J gave up 1 base; unmatched junction bases: 2. CDR1 is SGHRS and CDR2 is YFSETQ in the germline V gene. The CDR3 region has the DNA TGCGCCAGCAGCACGGGACAGGGGTCCTACAATGAGCAGTTCTTC. Its translation: CASSTGQGSYNEQFF.

In this sample, this clonotype turned up a few times. The CDR3 DNA is TGTGCCAGCAGCTTTCAACAGGGGGCGGGGAACGAGCAGTACTTC. Translating gives CASSFQQGAGNEQYF. The chain employs TRBV7-2 and TRBJ2-7, with 9 positions matching TRBD1. The CDR3 totals 15 residues. V lost 3 bases and J lost 5; bases outside the gene matches: 8. Germline V lookup: CDR1 SGHTA, CDR2 FQGNSA.

This clonotype was recorded once. The chain joins TRBV28 to TRBJ2-7; 13 bases are shared with TRBD2. Germline V gene lookup returns CDR1 MDHEN and CDR2 SYDVKM. The CDR3 loop spans 15 amino acids. After removal of 6 bases from V and 3 bases from J, the junction contained 5 bases not matched to a gene. DNA for the CDR3: TGTGCCAGCAGCTCACTAGCGGGAGGGTACTACGAGCAGTACTTC. Amino acids: CASSSLAGGYYEQYF.

The chain recombines TRBV7-3 with TRBJ2-1; TRBD1 aligns across 7 bases. This CDR3 spans 14 amino acids. Trimming removed 2 bases from V and 5 bases from J; junction bases left unmatched: 3. Per germline, CDR1 SGHTA and CDR2 FQGTGA. The CDR3 nucleotides are TGTGCCAGCAGCTTAGTTGACAGGGACAATGAGCAGTTCTTC. This encodes CASSLVDRDNEQFF.

This clonotype came up a few times. V and J are TRBV5-1 and TRBJ2-7, with TRBD1 identical over 12 bases. The ends lost 3 bases at V and 4 bases at J; junction bases unmatched: 5. This CDR3 spans 15 amino acids. Germline V lookup: CDR1 SGHRS, CDR2 YFSETQ. The CDR3 DNA reads as TGCGCCAGCAGCTGGACGGGACAGGGGGCTTACGAGCAGTACTTC. This sequence encodes CASSWTGQGAYEQYF.

This clonotype was picked up a small number of times. The chain has TRBV19 and TRBJ2-1; tentatively, D is TRBD2 (5 bases). The CDR3 length is 13 residues. Germline V gene lookup returns CDR1 LNHDA and CDR2 SQIVND (reference sequence). V was shortened by 3 bases and J by 9 bases, with 12 bases between the two germline ends. The CDR3 spells CASSISGEGEQFF. For the CDR3, the DNA is TGTGCCAGTAGTATTTCCGGAGAGGGTGAGCAGTTCTTC.

This chain links TRBV3-1 with TRBJ2-1; D not certain. Germline loops: CDR1 LGHDT, CDR2 YNNKEL (reference sequence). V gave up 0 bases and J gave up 8 bases, with 8 bases separating them. The CDR3 is 13 residues long. The CDR3 DNA reads TGTGCCAGCAGCCAAGATATGGGCGATGAGCAGTTCTTC. It codes for CASSQDMGDEQFF.

This clonotype was counted only a few times. J is TRBJ2-7 and V is TRBV4-1; TRBD1 aligns across 9 bases. Trimming took 0 bases from V and 7 from J; bases not matched to a gene: 10. CDR1 and CDR2 from the germline V gene are MGHRA and YSYEKL. The length of the CDR3 is 16 residues. The CDR3, as DNA: TGCGCCAGCAGCCAAGATAGTGACACGGGGACAGGGGAGCAGTACTTC. Encoded protein: CASSQDSDTGTGEQYF.

J is TRBJ1-1 and V is TRBV28; D call uncertain. Germline V gene data show CDR1 as MDHEN and CDR2 as SYDVKM. There are 17 residues in the CDR3. V lost 6 bases, J lost 0 bases, and 20 bases lay in between. The CDR3, as DNA: TGTGCCAGCAGACCCCGACTAGGACGGAGGATGAACACTGAAGCTTTCTTT. Translating gives CASRPRLGRRMNTEAFF.

The chain recombines TRBV7-2 with TRBJ2-3, with 7 positions matching TRBD2. Germline V gene lookup returns CDR1 SGHTA and CDR2 FQGNSA. J gave up 3 bases and V 11 bases, and 8 bases lay outside the gene matches. This CDR3 is 13 amino acids long. For the CDR3, the DNA is TGTGCCGTCGGTGGGGGAGGGACAGATACGCAGTATTTT. It encodes CAVGGGGTDTQYF. The full variable domain, with the rest looked up from reference TRBV7-2 and TRBJ2-3, is GAGVSQSPSNKVTEKGKDVELRCDPISGHTALYWYRQSLGQGLEFLIYFQGNSAPDKSGLPSDRFSAERTGGSVSTLTIQRTQQEDSAVYLCAVGGGGTDTQYFGPGTRLTVL.

This clonotype was counted only a few times. This chain uses TRBV5-1 with TRBJ1-1, with 9 bases that match TRBD1. CDR1 SGHRS and CDR2 YFSETQ come from the germline V gene. There are 17 residues in the CDR3. V gave up 0 bases and J gave up 6 bases; unmatched junction bases: 12. For the CDR3, the DNA is TGCGCCAGCAGCTTGGTGGGACAGGGATTAAGTTCCGCTGAAGCTTTCTTT. It is translated as CASSLVGQGLSSAEAFF.

DNA for the CDR3: TGCAGTGCTAGACCTACAGGGGAAAGGTTGAGCACTGAAGCTTTCTTT. It codes for CSARPTGERLSTEAFF. The V and J genes are TRBV20-1 and TRBJ1-1; 7 bases are shared with TRBD1. V gave up 2 bases and J gave up 4 bases; unmatched junction bases: 13. Germline-derived CDR1 and CDR2 are DFQATT and SNEGSKA (reference sequence). The CDR3 extends over 16 amino acids.